These 14 T cell receptor beta chains originate from one sample sequenced in a study of CD8 T cells in ankylosing spondylitis. TCRdb ran MiXCR on the 5' RACE reads and lists one entry per CDR3 protein. Of a few hundred thousand distinct CDR3 sequences in the sample, around 10% were seen once. Sequences were obtained from blood, either unsorted or a sorted T cell fraction (not recorded which). These receptors were obtained from a male donor with ankylosing spondylitis or in good health (not recorded which).

This clonotype was observed many times. The chain is built from TRBV5-1 and TRBJ2-3; 9 bases map to TRBD2. Germline CDR1 SGHRS, CDR2 YFSETQ. V was pared by 2 bases and J by 2 bases, with 6 bases of the junction left unmatched. The length of the CDR3 is 16 residues. Written as DNA, the CDR3 is TGCGCCAGCAGCTTAAGACTAGCGGCAGACACAGATACGCAGTATTTT. It yields the protein CASSLRLAADTDTQYF.

Only a few counts were recorded for this clonotype. Written as DNA, the CDR3 is TGCGCCAGCAGCTTGGGAGGGGTAGATCAGCCCCAGCATTTT. Amino acids: CASSLGGVDQPQHF. The chain has TRBV5-1 and TRBJ1-5; D is possibly TRBD1 (5 bases). The ends were cut back, 0 bases at V and 5 bases at J, with 9 bases in the middle. Germline assignment: CDR1 SGHRS and CDR2 YFSETQ. The CDR3 contains 14 residues.

This clonotype came up many times. The CDR3 region is CSARIRTSGRWTNEQFF. CDR3 DNA sequence: TGCAGTGCTAGGATCCGTACTAGCGGCAGGTGGACCAATGAGCAGTTCTTC. The chain recombines TRBV20-1 with TRBJ2-1; 8 bases are a match to TRBD2. The CDR3 spans 17 residues. The germline V gene has CDR1 DFQATT and CDR2 SNEGSKA (reference sequence). The ends lost 3 bases at V and 6 bases at J; junction bases unmatched: 16.

This clonotype was seen ten or more times. The chain carries TRBV29-1 and TRBJ2-7; 8 positions match TRBD2. The V gene end was trimmed by 5 bases and the J gene end by 0 bases; junction bases not matched to a gene: 6. Germline lookup yields CDR1 SQVTM and CDR2 ANQGSEA. The CDR3 has 14 residues. The CDR3, as DNA: TGCAGCGTTTATTCCGGGACTAGCTCCTACGAGCAGTACTTC. Its translation is CSVYSGTSSYEQYF.

This clonotype was seen many times. This chain joins TRBV12-3 or TRBV12-4 and TRBJ2-5; D ambiguous. CDR3 size: 12 residues. With 3 bases removed from V and 5 bases from J, the gap between germline ends came to 7 bases. The CDR3: CASSLSSETQYF. The CDR3 DNA sequence: TGTGCCAGCAGTTTGAGTTCTGAGACCCAGTACTTC.

The sample holds many counts of this clonotype. DNA of the CDR3: TGCAGTGCTAGGTTCCCTAGCGGGAGCACCGGGGAGCTGTTTTTT. It encodes CSARFPSGSTGELFF. The chain recombines TRBV20-1 with TRBJ2-2, with TRBD2 identical over 10 bases. The J segment lost 4 bases and the V segment lost 3 bases, leaving 5 bases of the junction unmatched. Germline assignment: CDR1 DFQATT and CDR2 SNEGSKA (reference sequence). This CDR3 is built from 15 residues.

This clonotype was counted only a few times. The CDR3 sequence is CASSSMATYEQYF. CDR3 bases: TGTGCCAGCAGCTCTATGGCCACCTACGAGCAGTACTTC. V is TRBV7-6 and J is TRBJ2-7; D gene ambiguous. V lost 4 bases and J 2 bases, leaving 9 bases between the germline ends. CDR3 length: 13 residues. Germline CDR1 is SGHVS and CDR2 is FNYEAQ.

This clonotype was seen repeatedly, ten times or more. The DNA for the CDR3 is TGTGCCAGCAGCCAAGAAATCAGGGGGTCTTTGAATTCACCCCTCCACTTT. This translates into CASSQEIRGSLNSPLHF. This rearrangement joins TRBV4-2 to TRBJ1-6; 7 nucleotides line up with TRBD1. Looked up from germline, CDR1 is LGHNA and CDR2 is YNFKEQ. V shed 0 bases and J 7 bases; nucleotides not matched to a gene: 9. This CDR3 is built from 17 residues.

The rearrangement links TRBV5-8 to TRBJ1-2; D is perhaps TRBD1 (5 bases). Trimming pared 3 bases from V and 0 bases from J, leaving 18 bases between. Per germline, CDR1 SGHTS and CDR2 YDEGEE. The CDR3 runs to 17 residues. CDR3: CASSWRATALANYGYTF. CDR3 DNA sequence: TGTGCCAGCAGCTGGAGGGCGACAGCGTTAGCTAACTATGGCTACACCTTC.

The V call is TRBV11-2, the J call TRBJ2-3, with TRBD1 matching over 9 bases. Trimming removed 4 bases from V and 4 bases from J; junction bases left unmatched: 12. The length of the CDR3 is 17 residues. The V gene's germline CDR1 is SGHAT and CDR2 FQNNGV. CDR3 sequence reads: CASSSGQGKELPDTQYF. DNA for the CDR3: TGTGCCAGCAGCTCGGGACAGGGAAAAGAGTTGCCAGATACGCAGTATTTT.

This clonotype showed up many times. The chain links TRBV20-1 to TRBJ1-1; 7 positions agree with TRBD1. The germline V gene encodes CDR1 DFQATT and CDR2 SNEGSKA (reference sequence). J was trimmed by 4 bases and V by 3 bases; bases with no gene match: 11. The CDR3 is 15 amino acids. The CDR3 here is CSAREGAAWSTEAFF. The CDR3 DNA reads as TGCAGTGCTAGGGAGGGGGCGGCGTGGAGCACTGAAGCTTTCTTT.

The CDR3 sequence: CASSPVWVSGPDLAYEQYF. The CDR3 DNA reads TGTGCCAGCAGTCCGGTATGGGTTAGCGGCCCCGACTTGGCGTACGAGCAGTACTTC. The V gene is TRBV12-3 or TRBV12-4, the J gene TRBJ2-7; weak D call: TRBD2 (6 bases). This CDR3 has 19 amino acids. V was cut by 5 bases and J by 4 bases, with 30 bases left in between.

This clonotype showed up many times. The chain employs TRBV9 and TRBJ2-2; D possibly corresponds to TRBD2 (5 bases). The CDR3 has 16 residues. CDR1 and CDR2 from the germline V gene are SGDLS and YYNGEE. The germline V and J ends were trimmed by 0 bases and 4 bases, with 13 bases remaining between them. The CDR3 loop reads CASSVEGAGFTGELFF. Here the CDR3 DNA reads TGTGCCAGCAGCGTAGAGGGCGCGGGCTTCACCGGGGAGCTGTTTTTT. Full variable domain (missing parts from reference TRBV9 and TRBJ2-2): DSGVTQTPKHLITATGQRVTLRCSPRSGDLSVYWYQQSLDQGLQFLIQYYNGEERAKGNILERFSAQQFPDLHSELNLSSLELGDSALYFCASSVEGAGFTGELFFGEGSRLTVL.

In its sample, this clonotype was seen many times. The chain uses TRBV20-1 and TRBJ2-1, with D tentatively TRBD1 (6 bases). This CDR3 is built from 15 residues. V gave up 7 bases and J gave up 1 base, with 17 bases separating them. Germline V lookup: CDR1 DFQATT, CDR2 SNEGSKA (reference sequence). CDR3 sequence reads: CSVSAGDPSYNEQFF. Here the CDR3 DNA reads TGCAGTGTTTCCGCAGGGGATCCGTCCTACAATGAGCAGTTCTTC.